The clone carrying this T cell receptor beta chain appeared a few times. Its antigen is undetermined. Indicated time point: persistent/refractory GD, antithyroid drugs over 5 years with positive TRAb. The TCR library was prepared using RNA isolated from PBMCs. This record belongs to a study of regulatory T cells in long-lasting Graves disease. General study points: Favoring TRBV28, TRBJ1-2 and TRBJ2-5 was a feature seen in persistent disease.

V shed 1 base and J shed 5 bases, with 17 bases lying between them. The CDR3 has 16 amino acids. The germline gives CDR1 KGHSH, CDR2 LQKENI. Relying on iRepertoire HTBI primers and Arm-PCR of CDR3 regions, the team built TCR beta libraries. TCRdb itself ran the multiplex PCR reads through MiXCR, one entry per CDR3 protein. The sample yields around 340,000 distinct CDR3 sequences, around a fifth seen once. Sequenced here: peripheral blood mononuclear cells (PBMCs), sampled when the disease was refractory, from a patient treated with antithyroid drugs. The TCR sequence derives from a female donor with Graves disease. V usage is TRBV18 and J usage is TRBJ1-1, with D possibly TRBD1 on 5 matching bases. The CDR3 sequence is CASSPQQGGSRTEAFF. DNA of the CDR3: TGTGCCAGCTCACCACAGCAGGGCGGGTCTCGGACTGAAGCTTTCTTT.